These 28 T cell receptor beta chains came from one sample sequenced in a study of Ad26.COV2.S vaccination and SARS-CoV-2 variants. Sample treatment: around 19 received Ad26.COV2.S at low or high dose, single or two shots; about five received placebo; per-sample allocation not given. On day 63 after the first injection, vaccine and placebo recipients gave samples. The table came from immunoSEQ multiplex PCR; TCRdb's copy has only in-frame clones and leaves some out. In the table there are some 480,000 clones, roughly 85% of which are singletons. Sample: peripheral blood, taken in a trial of Ad26.COV2.S vaccine versus placebo. These TCRs come from a person aged 18-60 years who received the Ad26.COV2.S COVID-19 vaccine or a placebo.

The V call is TRBV7-2, the J call TRBJ1-6; D remains unclear. The V end was cut by 0 bases, the J end by 12 bases, with 15 bases between. This CDR3 has 15 residues. CDR1 is SGHTA, CDR2 FQGNSA, per germline. Here the CDR3 DNA reads TGTGCCAGCAGCTTAGCCCGAAGTGAGACTTTACCCCTCCACTTT. Amino acid sequence: CASSLARSETLPLHF.

V usage is TRBV6-2 or TRBV6-3 and J usage is TRBJ2-5; D not resolved. Trimming removed 2 bases at V and 2 bases at J, with 15 bases between. Germline assignment: CDR1 MNHEY and CDR2 SVGEGT. The CDR3 runs to 16 residues. The CDR3 spells CASSYGLWAGQETQYF. Written as DNA, the CDR3 is TGTGCCAGCAGTTACGGTCTTTGGGCAGGTCAAGAGACCCAGTACTTC.

This chain connects TRBV27 to TRBJ2-3; 7 bases agree with TRBD1. Germline CDR1 and CDR2: MNHEY and SMNVEV (reference sequence). The CDR3 has 19 residues. Losses at the gene ends were 5 bases for V and 2 bases for J; bases not matched to a gene: 19. The CDR3: CASSPPLGSGQLYTDTQYF. CDR3 coding DNA: TGTGCCAGCAGTCCCCCTCTAGGGTCGGGACAGCTTTACACAGATACGCAGTATTTT.

The chain has TRBV7-2 and TRBJ1-1; no reliable D call. This CDR3 contains 13 residues. Germline-derived CDR1 and CDR2 are SGHTA and FQGNSA. V shed 1 base and J shed 0 bases, with 3 bases lying between them. CDR3 residues: CASSLVMNTEAFF. Here the CDR3 DNA reads TGTGCCAGCAGCTTAGTTATGAACACTGAAGCTTTCTTT.

V usage is TRBV5-1 and J usage is TRBJ2-7, with no clear D. Germline values: CDR1 SGHRS, CDR2 YFSETQ. V was pared by 5 bases and J by 4 bases, with 7 bases between. The CDR3 extends over 11 amino acids. CDR3 region: CASSSKYEQYF. CDR3 in DNA: TGCGCCAGCAGTTCCAAATACGAGCAGTACTTC.

This clone has only one observation. The gene calls are TRBV5-1 and TRBJ1-1, with a possible D match to TRBD1 (5 bases). V gave up 4 bases and J gave up 7 bases, with 11 bases separating them. The CDR3 runs 12 residues. CDR1 and CDR2 (germline): SGHRS, YFSETQ. In DNA form, the CDR3 reads TGCGCCAGCAGCCTGGATGGGGGTGAAGCTTTCTTT. Encoded protein: CASSLDGGEAFF.

The rearrangement joins TRBV19 to TRBJ1-5; D is possibly TRBD1 (5 bases). Trimming left V 3 bases short and J 0 bases short, with 9 bases between. This CDR3 is 15 amino acids long. Germline V gene sequence: CDR1 LNHDA, CDR2 SQIVND (reference sequence). CDR3 residues: CASSISGYSNQPQHF. CDR3 nucleotide sequence: TGTGCCAGTAGTATTTCAGGGTATAGCAATCAGCCCCAGCATTTT.

This sequence joins TRBV7-9 and TRBJ1-1; D gene unclear. CDR1 and CDR2 from the germline V gene are SEHNR and FQNEAQ (reference sequence). The CDR3 spans 14 residues. V was pared by 6 bases and J by 3 bases, with 14 bases between. As DNA, the CDR3 is TGTGCCAGCAGGAATCAGGCCGGGGACACTGAAGCTTTCTTT. It translates to CASRNQAGDTEAFF.

This chain uses TRBV6-1 with TRBJ2-3, with D perhaps TRBD1 or TRBD2 (6 bases each). V was cut by 2 bases and J by 4 bases, with 13 bases left in between. The CDR3 has 15 amino acids. CDR1 and CDR2 (germline): MNHNS, SASEGT. Here the CDR3 DNA reads TGTGCCAGCAGTGAACTAGGAGGGGGGCCAGATACGCAGTATTTT. Protein product: CASSELGGGPDTQYF.

This rearrangement joins TRBV5-1 to TRBJ2-3; 10 positions agree with TRBD2. The ends lost 2 bases at V and 13 bases at J; junction bases unmatched: 10. CDR1 is SGHRS and CDR2 is YFSETQ in the germline V gene. The length of the CDR3 is 14 residues. This CDR3 is CASSLGATSGWKYF. The CDR3 nucleotides read TGCGCCAGCAGCTTAGGTGCGACTAGCGGGTGGAAGTATTTT.

The chain couples TRBV6-2 or TRBV6-3 to TRBJ2-7; TRBD2 matches 11 bases. This CDR3 is 15 amino acids long. Trimming removed 3 bases from V and 7 bases from J; junction bases left unmatched: 8. CDR1 MNHEY and CDR2 SVGEGT come from the germline V gene. CDR3 sequence (DNA): TGTGCCAGCAGTTATAGGGGACTAGCGGCCCGGGAGCAGTACTTC. Its translation: CASSYRGLAAREQYF.

The chain combines TRBV24-1 with TRBJ2-7, with D uncertain. Trimming shortened V by 6 bases and J by 1 base, and 12 bases separated the two germline ends. Germline values: CDR1 KGHDR, CDR2 SFDVKD. The CDR3 totals 14 residues. CDR3 nucleotides: TGTGCCACCAGTTTCATAAAATGTTCCTACGAGCAGTACTTC. Translating gives CATSFIKCSYEQYF.

The chain employs TRBV27 and TRBJ2-3; D uncertain. Germline-derived CDR1 and CDR2 are MNHEY and SMNVEV (reference sequence). The CDR3 runs 13 residues. Trimming shortened V by 1 base and J by 1 base, and 3 bases separated the two germline ends. This chain's CDR3 is CASSLWGTDTQYF. CDR3 DNA: TGTGCCAGCAGTTTATGGGGCACAGATACGCAGTATTTT.

The chain is built from TRBV11-3 and TRBJ2-2, with D uncertain. Germline V gene data show CDR1 as SGHNT and CDR2 as YENEEA. V shed 5 bases and J shed 5 bases, with 9 bases lying between them. The CDR3 is 13 residues long. Here the CDR3 reads CASSPRRTGELFF. The DNA of the CDR3 is TGTGCCAGCAGCCCCAGGCGGACCGGGGAGCTGTTTTTT.

The chain employs TRBV7-2 and TRBJ2-2, with D unresolved. Looked up from germline, CDR1 is SGHTA and CDR2 is FQGNSA. The CDR3 is 18 amino acids. V shed 5 bases and J shed 2 bases, with 21 bases lying between them. The CDR3 region has the DNA TGTGCCAGCAGCCCCCGACTCTCCAGAACTTATAACACCGGGGAGCTGTTTTTT. Translation: CASSPRLSRTYNTGELFF.

This clone showed up just a few times. V and J are TRBV28 and TRBJ1-2, with D uncertain. Germline V lookup: CDR1 MDHEN, CDR2 SYDVKM. There are 15 residues in the CDR3. Trimming left V 5 bases short and J 5 bases short, with 18 bases between. The CDR3 region is CASSRAERAYYGYTF. The CDR3 bases are TGTGCCAGCAGTCGAGCCGAGCGGGCTTATTATGGCTACACCTTC.

This clone has more than one count but fewer than ten. The chain is built from TRBV27 and TRBJ2-1; D is unresolved. The V gene lost 7 bases and the J gene lost 5 bases, with 27 bases spanning the gap. Germline lookup yields CDR1 MNHEY and CDR2 SMNVEV (reference sequence). This CDR3 is built from 18 residues. CDR3 coding DNA: TGTGCCAGCATTTTGCCCTCCTTGACTTCCCCCCCAAACAATGAGCAGTTCTTC. Amino acid sequence: CASILPSLTSPPNNEQFF.

A few counts support this clone. The gene calls are TRBV20-1 and TRBJ1-4; D is uncertain. Per the germline V gene, CDR1 is DFQATT and CDR2 is SNEGSKA (reference sequence). The CDR3 contains 13 residues. The ends were cut back, 3 bases at V and 5 bases at J, with 10 bases in the middle. The CDR3 region is CSASRELNEKLFF. The CDR3 DNA sequence: TGCAGTGCTAGTAGGGAGCTCAATGAAAAACTGTTTTTT.

This chain connects TRBV5-6 to TRBJ1-2; TRBD1 agrees at 8 bases. Unmatched junction bases numbered 15, after V lost 4 bases and J lost 4 bases. Germline V gene data show CDR1 as SGHDT and CDR2 as YYEEEE. The CDR3 contains 17 residues. The CDR3 loop is CASSLGTPGQVLYGYTF. Written as DNA, the CDR3 is TGTGCCAGCAGCCTCGGGACCCCGGGACAGGTTCTCTATGGCTACACCTTC.

The rearrangement links TRBV29-1 to TRBJ2-2; D is unclear. The CDR3 runs 13 residues. V lost 7 bases to trimming and J lost 0 bases, with 9 bases between them. Germline V gene lookup returns CDR1 SQVTM and CDR2 ANQGSEA. The CDR3 spells CSARRANTGELFF. The CDR3 DNA is TGCAGCGCCCGACGAGCGAACACCGGGGAGCTGTTTTTT.

V gene TRBV15 combines with J gene TRBJ1-5; unclear D gene. The CDR3 consists of 11 residues. From germline, CDR1 is LNHNV and CDR2 YYDKDF (reference sequence). V lost 5 bases and J 9 bases, leaving 8 bases between the germline ends. CDR3 amino acids: CATSASGPQHF. DNA for the CDR3: TGTGCCACCAGCGCCTCTGGGCCCCAGCATTTT.

V is TRBV19 and J is TRBJ2-5; weak D call: TRBD2 (7 bases). The germline CDR1 and CDR2 sequences are LNHDA and SQIVND (reference sequence). This CDR3 spans 14 amino acids. V was shortened by 9 bases and J by 5 bases, with 19 bases between the two germline ends. CDR3 loop: CARRGGEHWETQYF. The CDR3 DNA follows: TGTGCCAGGAGGGGGGGAGAACACTGGGAGACCCAGTACTTC.

The chain links TRBV19 to TRBJ1-5; D might be TRBD1 (6 bases). From germline, CDR1 is LNHDA and CDR2 SQIVND (reference sequence). The CDR3 length is 17 residues. Trimming pared 9 bases from V and 2 bases from J, leaving 23 bases between. CDR3 in amino acids: CASSTGTPFRGNQPQHF. The DNA of the CDR3 is TGTGCCAGCTCGACCGGGACACCTTTCAGGGGCAATCAGCCCCAGCATTTT. Filled out from reference TRBV19 and TRBJ1-5, the complete variable domain reads DGGITQSPKYLFRKEGQNVTLSCEQNLNHDAMYWYRQDPGQGLRLIYYSQIVNDFQKGDIAEGYSVSREKKESFPLTVTSAQKNPTAFYLCASSTGTPFRGNQPQHFGDGTRLSIL.

This rearrangement joins TRBV5-1 to TRBJ1-4, with 7 nucleotides matching TRBD1. The length of the CDR3 is 14 residues. Germline CDR1 reads SGHRS; CDR2 reads YFSETQ. V gave up 1 base and J gave up 5 bases; unmatched junction bases: 2. CDR3 nucleotide sequence: TGCGCCAGCAGCTTGACAGGGGCGAATGAAAAACTGTTTTTT. The encoded protein is CASSLTGANEKLFF. The full variable domain, in which reference TRBV5-1 and TRBJ1-4 provide the parts outside the CDR3, is KAGVTQTPRYLIKTRGQQVTLSCSPISGHRSVSWYQQTPGQGLQFLFEYFSETQRNKGNFPGRFSGRQFSNSRSEMNVSTLELGDSALYLCASSLTGANEKLFFGSGTQLSVL.

In nucleotides, the CDR3 is TGTGCCTGGGGTGGACTAGCGGGAGACGAGCAGTACTTC. Residues: CAWGGLAGDEQYF. The genes are TRBV30 and TRBJ2-7; 13 bases are a match to TRBD2. The CDR3 is made up of 13 amino acids. CDR1 GTSNPN and CDR2 SVGIG come from the germline V gene (reference sequence). V lost 5 bases and J lost 5; bases outside the gene matches: 3. Full variable domain (outside the CDR3, taken from reference TRBV30 and TRBJ2-7): SQTIHQWPATLVQPVGSPLSLECTVEGTSNPNLYWYRQAAGRGLQLLFYSVGIGQISSEVPQNLSASRPQDRQFILSSKKLLLSDSGFYLCAWGGLAGDEQYFGPGTRLTVT.

V is TRBV9 and J is TRBJ1-5; TRBD1 might be the D (5 bases). Trimming took off 1 base at V and 11 bases at J, with 22 bases between the two ends. In germline, CDR1 is SGDLS, CDR2 YYNGEE. The CDR3 totals 16 residues. CDR3 nucleotide sequence: TGTGCCAGCAGCGTATCCCACACACCGGTCGAAGGGGCCCAGCATTTT. This translates into CASSVSHTPVEGAQHF.

The CDR3 DNA reads as TGTGCCAGCAGCGGGGGGGCTGCGGGAAGATCGGGAGAGCAGTACTTC. Its protein is CASSGGAAGRSGEQYF. The chain has TRBV5-6 and TRBJ2-7, with D possibly TRBD2 on 7 matching bases. The CDR3 contains 16 residues. Trimming removed 4 bases at V and 7 bases at J, with 24 bases between. Germline V gene sequence: CDR1 SGHDT, CDR2 YYEEEE.

This rearrangement joins TRBV2 to TRBJ1-1, with 9 nucleotides matching TRBD1. The length of the CDR3 is 18 residues. Trimming took 6 bases from V and 1 from J; bases not matched to a gene: 15. CDR1 and CDR2 (germline): SNHLY, FYNNEI. In nucleotides, the CDR3 is TGTGCCAGCAGCGAAACACGAACCGGGACAGGGTCGAACACTGAAGCTTTCTTT. Protein: CASSETRTGTGSNTEAFF.